This TCR beta chain was observed in a study of graft-versus-host responses after intestinal transplantation. Turning to the study itself: Each patient got anti-thymocyte globulin induction, then tacrolimus and steroids for around 3 years.

The table came from immunoSEQ multiplex PCR; TCRdb's copy has only in-frame clones and leaves some out. The profile shows under 90,000 clones, roughly 90% of them singletons. Germline CDR1 SGDLS, CDR2 YYNGEE. Trimming took off 0 bases at V and 0 bases at J, with 13 bases between the two ends. The length of the CDR3 is 16 residues. Sequencing was performed on PBMCs, taken 98 days after intestinal transplantation. The chain recombines TRBV9 with TRBJ2-7; D call uncertain. This TCR derives from a human patient who received an intestinal transplant, so some T cells may come from the graft donor. Here the CDR3 reads CASSVGDFFSSYEQYF. For the CDR3, the DNA is TGTGCCAGCAGCGTAGGAGATTTTTTCAGCTCCTACGAGCAGTACTTC. Complete variable domain (other parts from reference TRBV9 and TRBJ2-7): DSGVTQTPKHLITATGQRVTLRCSPRSGDLSVYWYQQSLDQGLQFLIQYYNGEERAKGNILERFSAQQFPDLHSELNLSSLELGDSALYFCASSVGDFFSSYEQYFGPGTRLTVT.